These 14 T cell receptor beta chains were all obtained from the same sample, sequenced in a study of control samples from healthy donors and cancer patients. Clones were read by immunoSEQ multiplex PCR, and TCRdb kept only the in-frame ones, dropping some. This sample has 25,000 to 30,000 clones; roughly 85% occur once, and the top ten carry 6.5% to 8%. The specimen sequenced was PBMCs. These receptors all come from a woman aged 60-75 years with head and neck cancer.

This CDR3 is CASSLVRGKDEQYF. The CDR3 DNA reads as TGTGCCAGCAGCTTAGTTAGAGGAAAGGACGAGCAGTACTTC. V and J are TRBV11-2 and TRBJ2-7; D gene ambiguous. Trimming stripped 1 base from V and 5 bases from J, with 12 bases between. Germline assignment: CDR1 SGHAT and CDR2 FQNNGV. The CDR3 loop spans 14 amino acids.

Written as DNA, the CDR3 is TGTGCCAGCGAAAGGGGGCCGGGCAGCAATGAGCAGTTCTTC. Its translation is CASERGPGSNEQFF. This sequence joins TRBV19 and TRBJ2-1, with 7 bases aligning to TRBD1. Germline V CDR1 and CDR2: LNHDA, SQIVND (reference sequence). Germline trimming cut 9 bases from V and 6 bases from J; bases unmatched to any gene: 11. This CDR3 is built from 14 residues.

The gene calls are TRBV4-2 and TRBJ1-5; D not certain. Per germline, CDR1 LGHNA and CDR2 YNFKEQ. The CDR3 loop spans 15 amino acids. Trimming cost V 3 bases and J 4 bases, with 13 bases left between them. The CDR3 DNA is TGTGCCAGCAGCCAGAATCCCGACGGTAATCAGCCCCAGCATTTT. Translation: CASSQNPDGNQPQHF.

The CDR3 here is CASSGGTSARTDTQYF. DNA of the CDR3: TGTGCCAGCAGCGGGGGGACTAGCGCCCGCACAGATACGCAGTATTTT. The chain recombines TRBV5-4 with TRBJ2-3, with 10 bases identical to TRBD2. V lost 4 bases, J lost 1 base, and 6 bases stayed unmatched. The V gene's germline CDR1 is SGHNT and CDR2 YYREEE (reference sequence). The CDR3 runs to 16 residues.

V is TRBV6-2 or TRBV6-3 and J is TRBJ2-3, with 9 bases aligning to TRBD2. V shed 5 bases, J shed 3 bases, and the junction held 12 bases outside the gene matches. The CDR3 is 17 residues long. Per the germline V gene, CDR1 is MNHEY and CDR2 is SVGEGT. CDR3 nucleotides: TGTGCCAGCAGTAGTGGCGGGGGGGCAAGAAGAACAGATACGCAGTATTTT. Translated, it gives CASSSGGGARRTDTQYF.

The chain carries TRBV10-1 and TRBJ2-3; 9 positions agree with TRBD2. The CDR3 totals 15 residues. Losses at the gene ends were 5 bases for V and 0 bases for J; bases not matched to a gene: 3. The germline gives CDR1 WNHNN, CDR2 SYGVQD (reference sequence). CDR3 nucleotide sequence: TGCGCCAGCAGTCTAGCGGGGTCTAGCACAGATACGCAGTATTTT. Translating gives CASSLAGSSTDTQYF.

This sequence joins TRBV6-6 and TRBJ1-5; D possibly corresponds to TRBD1 (5 bases). CDR3 size: 16 residues. The V gene lost 5 bases and the J gene lost 2 bases, with 16 bases spanning the gap. CDR1 is MNHNY, CDR2 SVGAGI, per germline (reference sequence). This chain's CDR3 is CASSPTVDGRNQPQHF. In DNA form, the CDR3 reads TGTGCCAGCAGTCCGACAGTGGACGGGCGCAATCAGCCCCAGCATTTT.

This clone has a single count. The chain employs TRBV6-2 or TRBV6-3 and TRBJ2-1; D gene unclear. Germline-derived CDR1 and CDR2 are MNHEY and SVGEGT. The CDR3 spans 12 residues. V was cut by 0 bases and J by 7 bases, with 4 bases left in between. The CDR3 DNA sequence: TGTGCCAGCAGTTACTCCAGAAATGAGCAGTTCTTC. Translation gives CASSYSRNEQFF.

This rearrangement joins TRBV3-1 (or the pseudogene TRBV3-2) to TRBJ2-1; 14 bases are shared with TRBD2. The trim removed 4 bases at V and 9 bases at J, leaving 5 bases unmatched. The CDR3 consists of 15 residues. Germline lookup yields CDR1 LGHDT and CDR2 YNNKEL (reference sequence). CDR3 sequence reads: CASSRLAGGPSEQFF. As DNA, the CDR3 is TGTGCCAGCAGCCGACTAGCGGGAGGGCCGAGTGAGCAGTTCTTC.

The chain recombines TRBV5-1 with TRBJ1-6, with a possible D match to TRBD1 (5 bases). Trimming took 2 bases from V and 10 from J, leaving 10 bases between them. CDR3 size: 13 residues. Germline loops: CDR1 SGHRS, CDR2 YFSETQ. The CDR3 loop is CASSFGGASPLHF. CDR3 bases: TGCGCCAGCAGCTTTGGGGGAGCATCACCCCTCCACTTT.

The rearrangement joins TRBV13 to TRBJ1-3; unclear D gene. Trimming removed 0 bases at V and 9 bases at J, with 12 bases between. Per the germline V gene, CDR1 is PRHDT and CDR2 is FYEKMQ (reference sequence). The CDR3 is 14 amino acids. CDR3 nucleotides: TGTGCCAGCAGCTTAGGGTCGGGGTTTGGCACCATATATTTT. Its translation is CASSLGSGFGTIYF.

This chain connects TRBV27 to TRBJ2-7; 7 nucleotides match TRBD1. The CDR3 is 15 amino acids. Germline lookup yields CDR1 MNHEY and CDR2 SMNVEV (reference sequence). The V segment lost 5 bases and the J segment 2 bases; nucleotides outside the gene matches: 9. The DNA for the CDR3 is TGTGCCAGCAGTCCACAGCCGACAGGGCCCTACGAGCAGTACTTC. Its protein product is CASSPQPTGPYEQYF.

This clone was recorded once. The V gene is TRBV3-1 (or the pseudogene TRBV3-2), the J gene TRBJ2-1, with D unresolved. Germline V gene data show CDR1 as LGHDT and CDR2 as YNNKEL (reference sequence). Trimming stripped 4 bases from V and 8 bases from J, with 12 bases between. This CDR3 contains 13 residues. The CDR3 region is CASSRARSYEQFF. The CDR3 coding sequence is TGTGCCAGCAGCCGCGCGAGGAGCTATGAGCAGTTCTTC.

J is TRBJ2-1 and V is TRBV10-1; D not certain. The germline V gene has CDR1 WNHNN and CDR2 SYGVQD (reference sequence). V was pared by 0 bases and J by 9 bases, with 15 bases between. The CDR3 has 15 residues. The DNA for the CDR3 is TGCGCCAGCAGTGAGTCGGGTCAAGGGATTGGTGAGCAGTTCTTC. Translated: CASSESGQGIGEQFF.